Below, 7 T cell receptor beta chains from the same sample are listed, as sequenced in a study of T cell responses to AZD1222 COVID-19 vaccine. TCRdb keeps only in-frame clones here, not all; method: immunoSEQ multiplex PCR. The sample includes roughly 180,000 clones, 75% to 90% of them seen just once. The starting material was peripheral blood, obtained on day 0 of AZD1222 vaccination. The receptors here all came from an adult in good health.

This clone was picked up a small number of times. The chain employs TRBV25-1 and TRBJ2-5, with 8 bases aligning to TRBD1. The germline gives CDR1 MGHDK, CDR2 SYGVNS. With V trimmed by 3 bases and J by 5 bases, 8 bases remained unmatched. This CDR3 is 15 amino acids long. The CDR3 DNA sequence: TGTGCCAGCAGTGACCGGGGACAGGTGTGGGAGACCCAGTACTTC. It encodes CASSDRGQVWETQYF.

This clone has only one observation. The genes are TRBV5-6 and TRBJ1-4; D call uncertain. Germline-derived CDR1 and CDR2 are SGHDT and YYEEEE. V dropped 1 base and J dropped 0 bases, with 7 bases sitting between them. The CDR3 is 15 residues long. CDR3 in DNA: TGTGCCAGCAGCTTGACGCCAGCAACTAATGAAAAACTGTTTTTT. Translation: CASSLTPATNEKLFF. The complete variable domain, with remaining parts taken from reference TRBV5-6 and TRBJ1-4, reads DAGVTQSPTHLIKTRGQQVTLRCSPKSGHDTVSWYQQALGQGPQFIFQYYEEEERQRGNFPDRFSGHQFPNYSSELNVNALLLGDSALYLCASSLTPATNEKLFFGSGTQLSVL.

The genes are TRBV19 and TRBJ2-2; D is ambiguous. There are 14 residues in the CDR3. From germline, CDR1 is LNHDA and CDR2 SQIVND (reference sequence). Trimming shortened V by 1 base and J by 0 bases, and 3 bases separated the two germline ends. CDR3 sequence: CASSIGTNTGELFF. In nucleotides, the CDR3 is TGTGCCAGTAGTATAGGGACGAACACCGGGGAGCTGTTTTTT.

The rearrangement joins TRBV6-5 to TRBJ1-1, with 9 bases fitting TRBD1. Germline assignment: CDR1 MNHEY and CDR2 SVGAGI. The CDR3 sequence is 14 residues long. Unmatched junction bases numbered 3, after V lost 5 bases and J lost 2 bases. In nucleotides, the CDR3 is TGTGCCAGCAGTCGGGACAGGGTTAACACTGAAGCTTTCTTT. Amino acids: CASSRDRVNTEAFF.

V is TRBV11-2 and J is TRBJ2-5, with D possibly TRBD2 on 6 matching bases. The germline V gene encodes CDR1 SGHAT and CDR2 FQNNGV. V was shortened by 6 bases and J by 2 bases, with 16 bases between the two germline ends. The CDR3 runs to 15 residues. The CDR3 region has the DNA TGTGCCAGCAGGCGACCGGGACTTGGGCAAGAGACCCAGTACTTC. Amino acids: CASRRPGLGQETQYF.

The chain employs TRBV6-2 or TRBV6-3 and TRBJ2-7; a weak D match, TRBD2 (5 bases). In germline, CDR1 is MNHEY, CDR2 SVGEGT. This CDR3 spans 14 amino acids. V lost 2 bases and J lost 5, with 13 bases in between. The CDR3 bases are TGTGCCAGCAGTTACGAGGCTAGCCGAAACGAGCAGTACTTC. Translation: CASSYEASRNEQYF.

The rearrangement joins TRBV3-1 (or the pseudogene TRBV3-2) to TRBJ1-4; TRBD1 is a possible D gene (5 bases). The V end was cut by 3 bases, the J end by 5 bases, with 16 bases between. The V gene's germline CDR1 is LGHDT and CDR2 YNNKEL (reference sequence). The CDR3 covers 16 residues. The CDR3: CASSHSDGTGNEKLFF. In DNA form, the CDR3 reads TGTGCCAGCAGCCACTCGGACGGGACGGGGAATGAAAAACTGTTTTTT.